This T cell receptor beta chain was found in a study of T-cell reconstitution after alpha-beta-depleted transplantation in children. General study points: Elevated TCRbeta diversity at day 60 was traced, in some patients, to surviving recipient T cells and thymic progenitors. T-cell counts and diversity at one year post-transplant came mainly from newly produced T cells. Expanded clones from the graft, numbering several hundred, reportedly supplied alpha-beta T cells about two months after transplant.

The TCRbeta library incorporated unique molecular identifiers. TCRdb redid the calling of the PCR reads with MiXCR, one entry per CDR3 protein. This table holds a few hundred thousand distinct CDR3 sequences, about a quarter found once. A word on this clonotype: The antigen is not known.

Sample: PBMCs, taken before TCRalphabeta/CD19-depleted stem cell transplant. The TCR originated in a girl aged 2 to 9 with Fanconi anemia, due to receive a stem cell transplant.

DNA of the CDR3: TGCAGTGCTAGAGATCAATTAGGACTAGCGGGAGGACCCTTCTACAATGAGCAGTTCTTC. Translated: CSARDQLGLAGGPFYNEQFF. The rearrangement joins TRBV20-1 to TRBJ2-1; 14 nucleotides agree with TRBD2. The CDR3 is 20 amino acids. Germline lookup yields CDR1 DFQATT and CDR2 SNEGSKA (reference sequence). V lost 0 bases to trimming and J lost 3 bases; unmatched junction nucleotides: 13.